Following are 31 T cell receptor beta chains from one sample sequenced in a study of blood T cell repertoires in COVID-19. Data came from immunoSEQ multiplex PCR; TCRdb stores just in-frame clones and leaves some out. The table records about 40,000 clones, around 85% of them present only once. Material for sequencing was peripheral blood. The receptors stem from a man aged 45-60 years with active COVID-19.

The CDR3 DNA reads TGTGCCAGCAGCTTGGGACTTTCCACAGATACGCAGTATTTT. It yields the protein CASSLGLSTDTQYF. The chain has TRBV7-8 and TRBJ2-3, with a weak D call TRBD2 (6 bases). The germline V gene encodes CDR1 SGHVS and CDR2 FQNEAQ. V lost 3 bases and J 2 bases, leaving 9 bases between the germline ends. The CDR3 is made up of 14 amino acids.

This clone was detected once. The chain carries TRBV12-3 or TRBV12-4 and TRBJ2-1; 8 bases match TRBD1. The ends lost 6 bases at V and 8 bases at J; junction bases unmatched: 3. The CDR3 is 12 residues long. The CDR3 region is CASSPTGDEQFF. The CDR3 DNA reads as TGTGCCAGCAGCCCGACAGGGGATGAGCAGTTCTTC.

The J gene is TRBJ1-1, the V gene TRBV7-3; D uncertain. V dropped 1 base and J dropped 7 bases, with 10 bases sitting between them. The CDR3 contains 13 residues. CDR1 is SGHTA, CDR2 FQGTGA, per germline. The CDR3 coding sequence is TGTGCCAGCAGCTTAAGGCGGGGTCTTGAAGCTTTCTTT. Its protein is CASSLRRGLEAFF.

Sample share makes this clone medium-sized. The rearrangement uses TRBV6-2 or TRBV6-3 and TRBJ1-5; TRBD1 might be the D (5 bases). CDR1 is MNHEY, CDR2 SVGEGT, per germline. This CDR3 contains 16 residues. Trimming shortened V by 1 base and J by 2 bases, and 12 bases separated the two germline ends. The DNA of the CDR3 is TGTGCCAGCAGTTACTTGGGCGGGGGTGGCAATCAGCCCCAGCATTTT. It specifies CASSYLGGGGNQPQHF.

V usage is TRBV5-6 and J usage is TRBJ2-1; maybe TRBD2 (6 bases). Trimming stripped 4 bases from V and 4 bases from J, with 15 bases between. CDR1 and CDR2 (germline): SGHDT, YYEEEE. The CDR3 loop spans 15 amino acids. This CDR3 reads CASSPRDFPYNEQFF. The CDR3 coding sequence is TGTGCCAGCAGCCCCCGGGACTTCCCTTACAATGAGCAGTTCTTC. Filled out from reference TRBV5-6 and TRBJ2-1, the complete variable domain reads DAGVTQSPTHLIKTRGQQVTLRCSPKSGHDTVSWYQQALGQGPQFIFQYYEEEERQRGNFPDRFSGHQFPNYSSELNVNALLLGDSALYLCASSPRDFPYNEQFFGPGTRLTVL.

V and J are TRBV4-1 and TRBJ2-3; 8 bases map to TRBD2. With 1 base clipped from V and 14 bases from J, the junction kept 14 bases outside the gene matches. In germline, CDR1 is MGHRA, CDR2 YSYEKL. The CDR3 extends over 15 amino acids. CDR3 loop: CASSQGVRLATGRYF. Written as DNA, the CDR3 is TGCGCCAGCAGCCAAGGCGTGCGACTAGCGACCGGGAGGTATTTT.

The V gene is TRBV4-3, the J gene TRBJ2-2; D possibly corresponds to TRBD1 (6 bases). This CDR3 region has 14 residues. Between the trimmed V and J ends, which lost 0 bases and 5 bases, there was a span of 7 bases. Germline loops: CDR1 LGHNA, CDR2 YSLEER. The CDR3, as DNA: TGCGCCAGCAGCCAAGATAGGGGGACCGGGGAGCTGTTTTTT. Translation gives CASSQDRGTGELFF.

This clone showed up just a few times. This chain links TRBV27 with TRBJ1-2; no reliable D call. The CDR3 extends over 12 amino acids. V dropped 6 bases and J dropped 4 bases, with 9 bases sitting between them. The germline gives CDR1 MNHEY, CDR2 SMNVEV (reference sequence). CDR3 sequence (DNA): TGTGCCAGCAGGTCTGGAGGCTATGGCTACACCTTC. Its translation is CASRSGGYGYTF.

The chain joins TRBV19 to TRBJ2-7; perhaps TRBD1 as D (6 bases). The germline V gene encodes CDR1 LNHDA and CDR2 SQIVND (reference sequence). The CDR3 runs to 13 residues. The V gene lost 6 bases and the J gene lost 5 bases, with 14 bases spanning the gap. CDR3 residues: CASSYTRGHEQYF. The CDR3 DNA reads TGTGCCAGTAGCTACACCAGGGGCCACGAGCAGTACTTC.

The rearrangement joins TRBV7-9 to TRBJ1-2; the match to TRBD1 covers 7 bases. Germline V gene data show CDR1 as SEHNR and CDR2 as FQNEAQ (reference sequence). The CDR3 extends over 16 amino acids. The V gene end was trimmed by 7 bases and the J gene end by 4 bases; junction bases not matched to a gene: 15. The CDR3 spells CASNEITGVKGYGYTF. The DNA of the CDR3 is TGTGCCAGCAACGAGATAACAGGGGTTAAAGGCTATGGCTACACCTTC.

J is TRBJ2-1 and V is TRBV19, with 10 bases fitting TRBD2. V gave up 0 bases and J gave up 13 bases; unmatched junction bases: 15. CDR3 length: 17 amino acids. The germline V gene has CDR1 LNHDA and CDR2 SQIVND (reference sequence). The CDR3 region is CASSIEPPSGSSSTQFF. In DNA form, the CDR3 reads TGTGCCAGTAGTATAGAGCCTCCTAGCGGGAGTTCTTCCACTCAGTTCTTC. Looking up the rest from reference TRBV19 and TRBJ2-1 gives the full variable domain: DGGITQSPKYLFRKEGQNVTLSCEQNLNHDAMYWYRQDPGQGLRLIYYSQIVNDFQKGDIAEGYSVSREKKESFPLTVTSAQKNPTAFYLCASSIEPPSGSSSTQFFGPGTRLTVL.

The chain joins TRBV7-3 to TRBJ1-1; perhaps TRBD1 as D (5 bases). Germline V gene sequence: CDR1 SGHTA, CDR2 FQGTGA. The CDR3 length is 13 residues. V lost 5 bases to trimming and J lost 2 bases, with 9 bases between them. The CDR3 sequence is CASSVQVNTEAFF. CDR3 DNA: TGTGCCAGCAGCGTACAGGTCAACACTGAAGCTTTCTTT.

There are a few counts of this clone. The chain is built from TRBV28 and TRBJ1-5, with TRBD1 identical over 7 bases. Unmatched junction bases numbered 7, after V lost 2 bases and J lost 0 bases. This CDR3 region has 17 residues. CDR1 is MDHEN, CDR2 SYDVKM, per germline. The CDR3 reads CASSLQGQVDSNQPQHF. CDR3 DNA: TGTGCCAGCAGTTTACAAGGACAGGTTGATAGCAATCAGCCCCAGCATTTT.

J is TRBJ2-7 and V is TRBV18; possibly TRBD2 for D (6 bases). The CDR3 covers 16 residues. The V end lost 3 bases, the J end lost 0 bases, and 15 bases lay between the germline ends. The germline V gene has CDR1 KGHSH and CDR2 LQKENI. CDR3 sequence (DNA): TGTGCCAGCTCACCTCCCGGAGGGCTCCGCTCCTACGAGCAGTACTTC. It encodes CASSPPGGLRSYEQYF.

The chain couples TRBV19 to TRBJ1-4, with D possibly matching TRBD1 (5 bases). V was clipped by 2 bases and J by 3 bases, with 10 bases between them. This CDR3 has 15 amino acids. CDR1 and CDR2 (germline): LNHDA, SQIVND (reference sequence). CDR3 residues: CASSITRVPNEKLFF. In nucleotides, the CDR3 is TGTGCCAGTAGTATAACCAGGGTACCTAATGAAAAACTGTTTTTT.

The chain combines TRBV2 with TRBJ2-7, with TRBD1 matching 10 bases. This CDR3 region has 14 residues. The V segment lost 10 bases and the J segment 1 base; nucleotides outside the gene matches: 7. Germline V gene data show CDR1 as SNHLY and CDR2 as FYNNEI. For the CDR3, the DNA is TGTGCCACCAGCCGGGACAGGGGTTCCTACGAGCAGTACTTC. This gives the protein CATSRDRGSYEQYF. The variable domain in full, completed from reference TRBV2 and TRBJ2-7, reads EPEVTQTPSHQVTQMGQEVILRCVPISNHLYFYWYRQILGQKVEFLVSFYNNEISEKSEIFDDQFSVERPDGSNFTLKIRSTKLEDSAMYFCATSRDRGSYEQYFGPGTRLTVT.

This clone was seen more than once but under ten times. The chain joins TRBV27 to TRBJ2-7, with TRBD1 matching over 9 bases. The CDR3 totals 18 residues. J gave up 0 bases and V 1 base, and 10 bases lay outside the gene matches. CDR1 and CDR2 (germline): MNHEY, SMNVEV (reference sequence). The CDR3 nucleotides are TGTGCCAGCAGTTTATTCCCCTCCGCACAGGGGGCCTCCTACGAGCAGTACTTC. The encoded protein is CASSLFPSAQGASYEQYF.

The chain has TRBV19 and TRBJ1-4, with TRBD1 as a possible D gene (6 bases). V lost 5 bases, J lost 7 bases, and 17 bases lay in between. The CDR3 is made up of 15 amino acids. Germline V gene lookup returns CDR1 LNHDA and CDR2 SQIVND (reference sequence). The CDR3 region is CASSPWGGWGEKLFF. DNA of the CDR3: TGTGCCAGTAGTCCGTGGGGGGGCTGGGGTGAAAAACTGTTTTTT.

V usage is TRBV7-9 and J usage is TRBJ2-3, with 9 bases identical to TRBD1. The CDR3 is made up of 18 amino acids. J gave up 4 bases and V 5 bases, and 16 bases lay outside the gene matches. The germline gives CDR1 SEHNR, CDR2 FQNEAQ (reference sequence). The DNA of the CDR3 is TGTGCCAGCAGCCCTCATTCCGGGACAGGGTTAACGCCAGATACGCAGTATTTT. Its translation is CASSPHSGTGLTPDTQYF.

The rearrangement uses TRBV5-4 and TRBJ1-2; the D is unclear. The length of the CDR3 is 14 residues. The ends were cut back, 0 bases at V and 3 bases at J, with 9 bases in the middle. Germline CDR1 reads SGHNT; CDR2 reads YYREEE (reference sequence). CDR3: CASSLARSDYGYTF. The CDR3 coding sequence is TGTGCCAGCAGCTTGGCCAGGTCTGACTATGGCTACACCTTC.

The rearrangement joins TRBV7-3 to TRBJ2-1; a weak D match, TRBD2 (6 bases). The CDR3 covers 17 residues. The germline gives CDR1 SGHTA, CDR2 FQGTGA. Trimming stripped 5 bases from V and 6 bases from J, with 23 bases between. The DNA of the CDR3 is TGTGCCAGCAGCCTCCGACTAGTGCGAGGAGCCCCCAATGAGCAGTTCTTC. This translates into CASSLRLVRGAPNEQFF.

This clone was detected once. The chain carries TRBV11-2 and TRBJ2-1; D is unclear. CDR3 length: 12 residues. CDR1 is SGHAT and CDR2 is FQNNGV in the germline V gene. V was trimmed by 2 bases and J by 11 bases, leaving 10 bases between them. CDR3 sequence: CASSLPSNQQFF. The CDR3, as DNA: TGTGCCAGCAGCTTACCTTCTAATCAGCAGTTCTTC.

The CDR3 is CASSLDESRGGYTF. DNA of the CDR3: TGTGCCAGCAGCTTAGACGAATCGCGGGGCGGCTACACCTTC. This chain connects TRBV7-9 to TRBJ1-2; TRBD1 might be the D (5 bases). The germline CDR1 and CDR2 sequences are SEHNR and FQNEAQ (reference sequence). V was clipped by 1 base and J by 8 bases, with 14 bases between them. This CDR3 is 14 amino acids long.

The rearrangement joins TRBV5-5 to TRBJ1-1; no definite D call. Germline lookup yields CDR1 SGHKS and CDR2 YYEKEE (reference sequence). Trimming pared 0 bases from V and 1 base from J, leaving 10 bases between. This CDR3 spans 15 amino acids. The CDR3 DNA is TGTGCCAGCAGCTTGGTAGGTCAGGAGAACACTGAAGCTTTCTTT. Amino acid sequence: CASSLVGQENTEAFF.

This chain uses TRBV28 with TRBJ1-2, with TRBD1 matching 8 bases. CDR3 size: 14 residues. With V trimmed by 6 bases and J by 7 bases, 10 bases remained unmatched. Per the germline V gene, CDR1 is MDHEN and CDR2 is SYDVKM. CDR3 sequence reads: CASSQGDRIAGYTF. CDR3 DNA: TGTGCCAGCAGCCAGGGGGACAGGATCGCTGGCTACACCTTC.

The V and J genes are TRBV6-5 and TRBJ2-3; D is perhaps TRBD2 (5 bases). V shed 6 bases and J shed 3 bases, with 16 bases lying between them. Germline assignment: CDR1 MNHEY and CDR2 SVGAGI. The CDR3 consists of 15 residues. In DNA, the CDR3 is TGTGCCAGCAGGAGCGGTGTTAGCGAGACAGATACGCAGTATTTT. Translation gives CASRSGVSETDTQYF.

The J gene is TRBJ1-6, the V gene TRBV24-1, with unresolved D. The V gene lost 4 bases and the J gene lost 9 bases, with 6 bases spanning the gap. Germline V gene sequence: CDR1 KGHDR, CDR2 SFDVKD. This CDR3 spans 12 amino acids. In nucleotides, the CDR3 is TGTGCCACCAGTGACGGGGTTTCACCCCTCCACTTT. Amino acid sequence: CATSDGVSPLHF.

V is TRBV5-1 and J is TRBJ2-5, with D maybe TRBD2 (7 bases). CDR3 length: 18 residues. The germline V and J ends were trimmed by 0 bases and 2 bases, with 20 bases remaining between them. Per the germline V gene, CDR1 is SGHRS and CDR2 is YFSETQ. Here the CDR3 reads CASSLGVLGGGSQETQYF. For the CDR3, the DNA is TGCGCCAGCAGCTTGGGTGTTCTTGGGGGCGGGAGTCAAGAGACCCAGTACTTC.

This clone was detected only once. J is TRBJ2-5 and V is TRBV2; D remains unclear. Germline CDR1 SNHLY, CDR2 FYNNEI. V was pared by 6 bases and J by 5 bases, with 13 bases between. This CDR3 comprises 13 residues. The CDR3 DNA reads as TGTGCCAGCAGAAGAGGTACTGGGGAGACCCAGTACTTC. Amino acid sequence: CASRRGTGETQYF.

The CDR3 bases are TGTGCCAGCAGTCATGGAAGGACAGGGCGTCAGGACACCGGGGAGCTGTTTTTT. It is translated as CASSHGRTGRQDTGELFF. The genes are TRBV7-3 and TRBJ2-2; 8 nucleotides line up with TRBD1. CDR3 length: 18 amino acids. V shed 6 bases, J shed 3 bases, and the junction held 15 bases outside the gene matches. CDR1 is SGHTA and CDR2 is FQGTGA in the germline V gene.

This chain connects TRBV21-1 to TRBJ2-5; the table gives TRBD1 as D, unverified against the DNA. TRBV21-1 is tagged as a pseudogene. The CDR3 runs to 12 residues. The CDR3 DNA reads as TGTGCCAGCAGCAATGTAATAGGGGCCCAGTACTTC. The encoded protein is CASSNVIGAQYF.